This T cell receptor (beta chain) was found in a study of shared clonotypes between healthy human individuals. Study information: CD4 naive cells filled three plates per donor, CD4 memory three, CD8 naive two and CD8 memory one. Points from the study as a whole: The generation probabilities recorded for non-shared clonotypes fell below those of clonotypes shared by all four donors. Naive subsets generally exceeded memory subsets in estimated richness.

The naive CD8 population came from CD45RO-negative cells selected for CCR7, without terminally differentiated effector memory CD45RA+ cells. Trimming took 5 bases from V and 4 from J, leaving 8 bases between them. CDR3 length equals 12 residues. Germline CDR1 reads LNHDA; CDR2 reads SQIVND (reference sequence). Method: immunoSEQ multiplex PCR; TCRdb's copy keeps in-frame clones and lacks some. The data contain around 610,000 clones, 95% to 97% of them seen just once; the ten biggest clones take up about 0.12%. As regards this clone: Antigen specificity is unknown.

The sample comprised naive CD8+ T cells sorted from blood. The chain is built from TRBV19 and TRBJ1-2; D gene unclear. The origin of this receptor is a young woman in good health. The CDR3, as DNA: TGTGCCAGTAGTGCGGGAGTCTATGGCTACACCTTC. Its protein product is CASSAGVYGYTF.